A selection of T cell receptor beta chains follows, all from one sample in a study of cytomegalovirus exposure and HLA in healthy donors. Sequencing used immunoSEQ multiplex PCR; TCRdb keeps in-frame clones, though not all of them. The sample records some 170,000 clones, about four fifths being singletons. Sequences were obtained from PBMCs. Receptors were obtained from a female donor in good health and CMV-seronegative. Each CDR3 is given with its conserved first and last residue. The order of the fields is J gene, V gene, CDR3 protein.

>TRBJ1-4|TRBV19
CASSTDREGEKLFF
>TRBJ2-5|TRBV7-2
CASSLDRGPETQYF
>TRBJ2-1|TRBV7-9
CASSSLTGGRYNEQFF
>TRBJ1-4|TRBV7-6
CASSPYSTNEKLFF
>TRBJ1-5|TRBV19
CASSIARGNQPQHF
>TRBJ2-1|TRBV30
CAWLPGQGLAAFNEQFF
>TRBJ1-1|TRBV7-9
CASSLEGEDTEAFF
>TRBJ2-2|TRBV7-2
CASSQRPSGAGELFF
>TRBJ2-7|TRBV29-1
CSVVHRGGYEQYF
>TRBJ2-4|TRBV27
CASSQIADINIQYF
>TRBJ2-7|TRBV19
CASSIGRSGDFRRRGQYF
>TRBJ2-2|TRBV7-8
CASSPWTGGTGELFF
>TRBJ2-7|TRBV5-1
CASSWGDRETYEQYF
>TRBJ1-3|TRBV27
CASRPTNSRNTIYF
>TRBJ2-3|TRBV13
CASSPGLAGDGTDTQYF
>TRBJ2-5|TRBV7-9
CASSLDRTEYF
>TRBJ1-2|TRBV9
CASGADRAGGYTF
>TRBJ2-3|TRBV6-6
CASSRGARRGYF
>TRBJ2-7|TRBV11-2
CASSLDEGQTYEQYF
>TRBJ2-7|TRBV27
CASSYRGVGRVSGEQYF
>TRBJ1-1|TRBV19
CASSIRGRRTEAFF
>TRBJ1-6|TRBV28
CASSTNRVTYNSPLHF
>TRBJ2-7|TRBV7-9
CASSFAGTGGYEQYF
>TRBJ1-2|TRBV28
CASKTPGTAWSYTF
>TRBJ1-5|TRBV27
CASNLPFIGGNNQPQHF